Below are 24 T cell receptor beta chains sequenced from a single sample in a study of shared clonotypes between healthy human individuals. Some clones are missing from TCRdb's copy, which holds only in-frame ones; the method was immunoSEQ multiplex PCR. Found here are more than 2,000,000 clones, 93% of them singletons; the top ten hold approximately 0.4%. Sequencing was done on a sample of naive CD4+ T cells from PBMCs. Noted subset: CD45RA+ positively selected. These receptors originate from a man aged 18 to 29 in good health. Some clones in this sample may be carry-over from other donors' samples.

The CDR3 DNA follows: TGTGCCAGCAGTTACCTCTCGCGGGGACGACACAATGAGCAGTTCTTC. Amino acid sequence: CASSYLSRGRHNEQFF. The chain has TRBV6-6 and TRBJ2-1; weak D call: TRBD2 (6 bases). V was clipped by 2 bases and J by 5 bases, with 16 bases between them. Looked up from germline, CDR1 is MNHNY and CDR2 is SVGAGI (reference sequence). The length of the CDR3 is 16 residues.

This clone was recorded once. The chain carries TRBV6-5 and TRBJ2-7; D may correspond to TRBD1 or TRBD2 (5 bases each). Trimming removed 4 bases at V and 0 bases at J, with 10 bases between. CDR1 is MNHEY and CDR2 is SVGAGI in the germline V gene. The CDR3 contains 14 residues. Written as DNA, the CDR3 is TGTGCCAGCAGTTTACTAGGGGCCTCCTACGAGCAGTACTTC. It translates to CASSLLGASYEQYF.

This sequence joins TRBV7-9 and TRBJ1-2; tentatively, D is TRBD1 (5 bases). The V and J ends lost 5 bases and 4 bases respectively, with 17 bases between them. Germline CDR1 reads SEHNR; CDR2 reads FQNEAQ (reference sequence). This CDR3 has 15 residues. CDR3 sequence: CASSPRDGDSYGYTF. The DNA for the CDR3 is TGTGCCAGCAGCCCAAGGGACGGAGATTCCTATGGCTACACCTTC.

CDR3: CASSQWDRGANVLTF. CDR3 bases: TGTGCCAGCAGCCAATGGGACAGGGGAGCCAACGTCCTGACTTTC. The genes are TRBV14 and TRBJ2-6; 10 bases map to TRBD1. Germline values: CDR1 SGHDN, CDR2 FVKESK. The CDR3 runs to 15 residues. J lost 7 bases, V lost 2 bases, and 2 bases had no gene match.

As regards this clone: Other DNA sequences from this sample encode an identical CDR3 as well. The rearrangement uses TRBV7-9 and TRBJ1-1; D is undetermined. CDR1 and CDR2 from the germline V gene are SEHNR and FQNEAQ (reference sequence). Deletions cut 6 bases from V and 1 base from J, with 9 bases between. This CDR3 is built from 13 residues. Written as DNA, the CDR3 is TGTGCCAGCAGTTCGCAGGAGAACACTGAAGCTTTCTTT. It translates to CASSSQENTEAFF. The whole variable domain, remainder taken from reference TRBV7-9 and TRBJ1-1, is DTGVSQNPRHKITKRGQNVTFRCDPISEHNRLYWYRQTLGQGPEFLTYFQNEAQLEKSRLLSDRFSAERPKGSFSTLEIQRTEQGDSAMYLCASSSQENTEAFFGQGTRLTVV.

The CDR3 DNA reads TGTGCCAGCAGCCTCCGACTAGCGGGAGCCCTTGAGACCCAGTACTTC. Protein product: CASSLRLAGALETQYF. The chain uses TRBV7-2 and TRBJ2-5, with 12 positions matching TRBD2. With 5 bases clipped from V and 5 bases from J, the junction kept 9 bases outside the gene matches. The CDR3 length is 16 residues. Germline V gene lookup returns CDR1 SGHTA and CDR2 FQGNSA.

The chain uses TRBV9 and TRBJ2-1; no reliable D call. The CDR3 spans 13 residues. Germline values: CDR1 SGDLS, CDR2 YYNGEE. Trimming shortened V by 0 bases and J by 10 bases, and 11 bases separated the two germline ends. The CDR3 loop is CASSVDRMTEQFF. The CDR3 nucleotides are TGTGCCAGCAGCGTAGATAGAATGACGGAGCAGTTCTTC.

This chain joins TRBV7-2 and TRBJ1-1; D remains ambiguous. Deletions cut 5 bases from V and 1 base from J, with 11 bases between. The CDR3 is made up of 14 amino acids. Germline CDR1 is SGHTA and CDR2 is FQGNSA. In DNA, the CDR3 is TGTGCCAGCAGCGGGATTGTCAGGAACACTGAAGCTTTCTTT. Residues: CASSGIVRNTEAFF.

The rearrangement uses TRBV11-3 and TRBJ2-1, with D possibly matching TRBD2 (6 bases). This CDR3 is 14 amino acids long. CDR1 and CDR2 from the germline V gene are SGHNT and YENEEA. Trimming left V 1 base short and J 7 bases short, with 11 bases between. CDR3 coding DNA: TGTGCCAGCAGCTTAGGGGGGGATGCTAATGAGCAGTTCTTC. It yields the protein CASSLGGDANEQFF. The entire variable domain, with the rest obtained from reference TRBV11-3 and TRBJ2-1, is as follows: EAGVVQSPRYKIIEKKQPVAFWCNPISGHNTLYWYLQNLGQGPELLIRYENEEAVDDSQLPKDRFSAERLKGVDSTLKIQPAELGDSAVYLCASSLGGDANEQFFGPGTRLTVL.

This sequence joins TRBV11-3 and TRBJ2-5, with a tentative D call TRBD1 (6 bases). Germline loops: CDR1 SGHNT, CDR2 YENEEA. V lost 2 bases and J 6 bases, leaving 10 bases between the germline ends. The CDR3 is 13 residues long. The CDR3 is CASSLRTDKTQYF. The CDR3 region has the DNA TGTGCCAGCAGCTTACGGACAGATAAGACCCAGTACTTC. Full variable domain (remainder filled in from reference TRBV11-3 and TRBJ2-5): EAGVVQSPRYKIIEKKQPVAFWCNPISGHNTLYWYLQNLGQGPELLIRYENEEAVDDSQLPKDRFSAERLKGVDSTLKIQPAELGDSAVYLCASSLRTDKTQYFGPGTRLLVL.

V and J are TRBV4-2 and TRBJ2-7, with 10 bases identical to TRBD2. The CDR3 is 16 amino acids. With 0 bases clipped from V and 4 bases from J, the junction kept 6 bases outside the gene matches. In germline, CDR1 is LGHNA, CDR2 YNFKEQ. CDR3 DNA sequence: TGTGCCAGCAGCCAAGATTTAAGCGGGAGGGAGTACGAGCAGTACTTC. This encodes CASSQDLSGREYEQYF.

The gene calls are TRBV29-1 and TRBJ2-3; a weak D match, TRBD1 (8 bases). CDR3 length equals 17 residues. Germline V gives CDR1 SQVTM, CDR2 ANQGSEA. The V and J ends lost 4 bases and 5 bases respectively, with 25 bases between them. The CDR3 protein is CSVAGGGGRGPQDTQYF. CDR3 DNA: TGCAGCGTTGCGGGGGGCGGCGGCAGGGGGCCTCAAGATACGCAGTATTTT.

This sequence joins TRBV7-9 and TRBJ2-3; D is undetermined. The CDR3 is 15 amino acids. Germline lookup yields CDR1 SEHNR and CDR2 FQNEAQ (reference sequence). The germline V and J ends were trimmed by 0 bases and 4 bases, with 11 bases remaining between them. The CDR3 DNA sequence: TGTGCCAGCAGCTTAGCAGGGCGAGGATCAGATACGCAGTATTTT. It yields the protein CASSLAGRGSDTQYF.

This chain links TRBV18 with TRBJ2-3; 7 bases are a match to TRBD1. Trimming took 6 bases from V and 3 from J; bases not matched to a gene: 6. The CDR3 covers 14 residues. Looked up from germline, CDR1 is KGHSH and CDR2 is LQKENI. The CDR3 reads CASSGTVGTDTQYF. CDR3 coding DNA: TGTGCCAGCTCGGGGACAGTAGGTACAGATACGCAGTATTTT.

This clone was recorded once. The chain is built from TRBV5-6 and TRBJ2-2; 8 nucleotides match TRBD2. In germline, CDR1 is SGHDT, CDR2 YYEEEE. This CDR3 is 15 amino acids long. V lost 0 bases and J lost 6; bases outside the gene matches: 4. CDR3 nucleotide sequence: TGTGCCAGCAGCTTGGCGGGAGGGCCGCCCGGGGAGCTGTTTTTT. Amino acids: CASSLAGGPPGELFF. The full variable domain, with the rest looked up from reference TRBV5-6 and TRBJ2-2, is DAGVTQSPTHLIKTRGQQVTLRCSPKSGHDTVSWYQQALGQGPQFIFQYYEEEERQRGNFPDRFSGHQFPNYSSELNVNALLLGDSALYLCASSLAGGPPGELFFGEGSRLTVL.

CDR3 residues: CASSKLAVTYNEQFF. CDR3 DNA: TGCGCCAGCAGTAAACTAGCGGTGACCTACAATGAGCAGTTCTTC. V gene TRBV5-1 combines with J gene TRBJ2-1; 8 nucleotides line up with TRBD2. J lost 2 bases, V lost 5 bases, and 6 bases had no gene match. Germline CDR1 SGHRS, CDR2 YFSETQ. CDR3 length: 15 residues.

The chain uses TRBV7-9 and TRBJ1-3, with a weak D call TRBD1 (6 bases). V dropped 5 bases and J dropped 0 bases, with 11 bases sitting between them. Germline values: CDR1 SEHNR, CDR2 FQNEAQ (reference sequence). The CDR3 extends over 15 amino acids. The CDR3, as DNA: TGTGCCAGCAGCCTGGGGGCAAGCTCTGGAAACACCATATATTTT. Its protein product is CASSLGASSGNTIYF.

CDR3: CASSQVAFLREVDEQFF. Here the CDR3 DNA reads TGTGCCAGCAGCCAAGTTGCCTTTCTGCGGGAGGTAGATGAGCAGTTCTTC. The chain couples TRBV14 to TRBJ2-1; TRBD2 matches at 8 bases. Trimming took 1 base from V and 8 from J; bases not matched to a gene: 13. The length of the CDR3 is 17 residues. The germline gives CDR1 SGHDN, CDR2 FVKESK.

As to this clone: At the DNA level, this CDR3 is encoded by other sequences in the same sample as well. The V and J genes are TRBV7-3 and TRBJ1-2; 9 bases map to TRBD1. Germline CDR1 reads SGHTA; CDR2 reads FQGTGA. The ends lost 0 bases at V and 5 bases at J; junction bases unmatched: 1. The CDR3 contains 14 residues. CDR3 loop: CASSLTGTGYGYTF. As DNA, the CDR3 is TGTGCCAGCAGCTTAACCGGGACAGGGTATGGCTACACCTTC.

The chain carries TRBV29-1 and TRBJ2-1, with D perhaps TRBD2 (6 bases). In germline, CDR1 is SQVTM, CDR2 ANQGSEA. Deletions cut 5 bases from V and 0 bases from J, with 8 bases between. The CDR3 is 13 residues long. The CDR3 nucleotides are TGCAGCGTTCAGCGGGCCTCCTACAATGAGCAGTTCTTC. It is translated as CSVQRASYNEQFF.

The chain combines TRBV2 with TRBJ1-2; tentative D call: TRBD1 (6 bases). From germline, CDR1 is SNHLY and CDR2 FYNNEI. The CDR3 is 13 residues long. V gave up 5 bases and J gave up 8 bases, with 15 bases separating them. The chain's CDR3 is CASSRQGLGGYTF. CDR3 DNA: TGTGCCAGCAGTCGGCAGGGGTTGGGCGGCTACACCTTC.

This rearrangement joins TRBV29-1 to TRBJ2-1; 8 nucleotides match TRBD2. CDR1 and CDR2 (germline): SQVTM, ANQGSEA. V was pared by 3 bases and J by 9 bases, with 1 base of the junction left unmatched. The CDR3 length is 11 residues. The CDR3 region is CSVEREVEQFF. CDR3 bases: TGCAGCGTTGAGCGGGAGGTTGAGCAGTTCTTC.

J is TRBJ1-1 and V is TRBV28; 7 bases map to TRBD1. The CDR3 loop spans 14 amino acids. V trimming: 7 bases; J trimming: 7 bases; junction bases outside the gene matches: 12. In germline, CDR1 is MDHEN, CDR2 SYDVKM. The CDR3 region has the DNA TGTGCCAGCATATTGCCGGGACAGAAAGTTGAAGCTTTCTTT. Residues: CASILPGQKVEAFF.

This rearrangement joins TRBV28 to TRBJ2-1; D unclear. V was shortened by 3 bases and J by 1 base, with 13 bases between the two germline ends. CDR3 size: 16 residues. Germline values: CDR1 MDHEN, CDR2 SYDVKM. The CDR3 region has the DNA TGTGCCAGCAGTTTTGGGATTTTGAGGTCCTACAATGAGCAGTTCTTC. It yields the protein CASSFGILRSYNEQFF.